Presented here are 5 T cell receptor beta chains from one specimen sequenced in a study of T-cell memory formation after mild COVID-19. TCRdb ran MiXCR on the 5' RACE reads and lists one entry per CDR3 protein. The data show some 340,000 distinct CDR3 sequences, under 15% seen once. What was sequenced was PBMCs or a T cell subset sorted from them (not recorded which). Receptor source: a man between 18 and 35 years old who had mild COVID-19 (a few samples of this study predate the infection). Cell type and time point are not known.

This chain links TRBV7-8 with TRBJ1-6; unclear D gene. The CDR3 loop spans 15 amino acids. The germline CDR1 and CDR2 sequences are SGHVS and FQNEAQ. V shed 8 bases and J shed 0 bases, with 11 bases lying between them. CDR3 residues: CASRRGGSYNSPLHF. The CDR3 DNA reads TGTGCCAGCCGTCGAGGCGGCTCCTATAATTCACCCCTCCACTTT.

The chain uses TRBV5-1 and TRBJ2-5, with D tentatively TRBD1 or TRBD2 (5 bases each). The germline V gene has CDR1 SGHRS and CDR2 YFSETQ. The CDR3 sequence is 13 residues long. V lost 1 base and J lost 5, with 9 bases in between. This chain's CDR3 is CASSLNEGETQYF. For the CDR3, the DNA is TGCGCCAGCAGCTTGAACGAGGGGGAGACCCAGTACTTC.

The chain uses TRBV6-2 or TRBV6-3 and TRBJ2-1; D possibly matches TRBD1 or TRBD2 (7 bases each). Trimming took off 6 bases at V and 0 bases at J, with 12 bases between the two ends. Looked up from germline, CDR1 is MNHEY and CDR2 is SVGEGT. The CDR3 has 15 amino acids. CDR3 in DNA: TGTGCCAGCAGAGGGGAGGGGGCCTCCTACAATGAGCAGTTCTTC. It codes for CASRGEGASYNEQFF.

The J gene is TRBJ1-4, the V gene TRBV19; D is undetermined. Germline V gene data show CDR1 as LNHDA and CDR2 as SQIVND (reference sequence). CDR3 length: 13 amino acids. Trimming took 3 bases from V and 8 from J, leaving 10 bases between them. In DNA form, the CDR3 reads TGTGCCAGTAGTATCCGGGAGGCCGAAAAACTGTTTTTT. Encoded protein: CASSIREAEKLFF.

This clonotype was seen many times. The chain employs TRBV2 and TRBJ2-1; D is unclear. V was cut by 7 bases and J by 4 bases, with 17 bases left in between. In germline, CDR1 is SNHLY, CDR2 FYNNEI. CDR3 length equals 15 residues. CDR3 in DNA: TGTGCCAGCACCCCGTTTAAAGGAACGTACAATGAGCAGTTCTTC. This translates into CASTPFKGTYNEQFF.